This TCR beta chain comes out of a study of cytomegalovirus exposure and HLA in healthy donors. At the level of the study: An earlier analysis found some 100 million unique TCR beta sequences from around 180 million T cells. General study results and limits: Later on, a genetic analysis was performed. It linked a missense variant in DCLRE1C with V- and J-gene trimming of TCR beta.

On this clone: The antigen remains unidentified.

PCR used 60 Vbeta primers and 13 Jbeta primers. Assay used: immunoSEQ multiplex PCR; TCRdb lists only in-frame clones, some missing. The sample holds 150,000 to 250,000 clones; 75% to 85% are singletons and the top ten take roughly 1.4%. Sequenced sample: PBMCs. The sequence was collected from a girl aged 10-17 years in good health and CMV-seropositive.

DNA for the CDR3: TGTGCCAGCAGTAAAAGGACAGGGCCTAATTCACCCCTCCACTTT. This gives the protein CASSKRTGPNSPLHF. This chain connects TRBV6-5 to TRBJ1-6, with 8 bases that match TRBD1. V lost 5 bases, J lost 6 bases, and 6 bases stayed unmatched. The germline V gene encodes CDR1 MNHEY and CDR2 SVGAGI. The CDR3 has 15 amino acids.